This paragraph covers one TCR beta chain sequence. The protocol was immunoSEQ multiplex PCR, while the TCRdb copy is restricted to in-frame clones and leaves out a portion. The repertoire consists of some 240,000 clones, with roughly 89% occurring once and the leading ten covering less than 3.5%. This sample stems from a study of Ad26.COV2.S vaccination and SARS-CoV-2 variants. Treatment of the sample: around 19 received Ad26.COV2.S at low or high dose, single or two shots; about five received placebo; per-sample allocation not given. The investigators took samples on day 63 after the first vaccine or placebo injection. Between the trimmed V and J ends, which lost 1 base and 4 bases, there was a span of 8 bases. The CDR3 runs 13 residues.

The receptor's source is a person between 18 and 60 years old who received the Ad26.COV2.S COVID-19 vaccine or a placebo. Sequences were derived from peripheral blood, sampled in a trial of Ad26.COV2.S vaccine versus placebo. J is TRBJ2-7 and V is TRBV12-3 or TRBV12-4; tentative D call: TRBD2 (5 bases). The CDR3 loop is CASSLDTGYEQYF. CDR3 DNA sequence: TGTGCCAGCAGTTTAGACACGGGATACGAGCAGTACTTC.